This T cell receptor beta chain was recovered during a study of blood T cell repertoires in COVID-19. Study summary: Some COVID-19 samples were acute and others convalescent; all came from the United States, Italy and Spain.

This CDR3 has 13 amino acids. V shed 7 bases and J shed 7 bases, with 17 bases lying between them. Germline CDR1 reads WSHSY; CDR2 reads SAAADI. As processed by the authors: For nucleated cells, counts were estimated from reference gene primer amplification. Sequencing used immunoSEQ multiplex PCR; TCRdb keeps in-frame clones, though not all of them. The DNA was the basis for D and trimming; V, J and clone size are from that table. The table lists some 230,000 clones, roughly 85% of them singletons, with 2.9% in the top ten. The chain has TRBV10-2 and TRBJ2-7, with TRBD2 as a possible D gene (5 bases). The clonotype was recovered from a man aged 50 to 59 who had recovered from COVID-19. The sequencing sample was made of peripheral blood. The CDR3 reads CASKADQVWEQYF. CDR3 in DNA: TGCGCCAGCAAAGCGGATCAGGTGTGGGAGCAGTACTTC.